This T cell receptor (beta chain) was sequenced for a study of T cell repertoires in cytomegalovirus infection. Overall study context: Public TCR beta signatures provided an indication of both CMV infection and a matching HLA type. Points from the study as a whole: The cumulative frequency of public TCR beta families identified carriers of CMV plus the relevant HLA. The ex vivo response was dominated by HLA-C-restricted CMV-specific TCR beta clonotypes.

Germline V gene lookup returns CDR1 SGDLS and CDR2 YYNGEE. J gave up 0 bases and V 0 bases, and 0 bases lay outside the gene matches. CDR3 length: 15 residues. On this clonotype: Its antigen is as yet unknown.

One entry per CDR3 protein, called by TCRdb with MiXCR from the reads. The table lists hundreds of thousands of distinct CDR3 sequences, roughly a quarter of them singletons. Sequencing input: CD8+ T cells from PBMCs. V and J are TRBV9 and TRBJ2-5; 9 bases fit TRBD2. This receptor was obtained from a human donor in good health (CMV status not recorded). Some clones in this sample may be carry-over from other donors' samples. CDR3 residues: CASSVVAGDQETQYF. CDR3 bases: TGTGCCAGCAGCGTAGTAGCGGGGGACCAAGAGACCCAGTACTTC.